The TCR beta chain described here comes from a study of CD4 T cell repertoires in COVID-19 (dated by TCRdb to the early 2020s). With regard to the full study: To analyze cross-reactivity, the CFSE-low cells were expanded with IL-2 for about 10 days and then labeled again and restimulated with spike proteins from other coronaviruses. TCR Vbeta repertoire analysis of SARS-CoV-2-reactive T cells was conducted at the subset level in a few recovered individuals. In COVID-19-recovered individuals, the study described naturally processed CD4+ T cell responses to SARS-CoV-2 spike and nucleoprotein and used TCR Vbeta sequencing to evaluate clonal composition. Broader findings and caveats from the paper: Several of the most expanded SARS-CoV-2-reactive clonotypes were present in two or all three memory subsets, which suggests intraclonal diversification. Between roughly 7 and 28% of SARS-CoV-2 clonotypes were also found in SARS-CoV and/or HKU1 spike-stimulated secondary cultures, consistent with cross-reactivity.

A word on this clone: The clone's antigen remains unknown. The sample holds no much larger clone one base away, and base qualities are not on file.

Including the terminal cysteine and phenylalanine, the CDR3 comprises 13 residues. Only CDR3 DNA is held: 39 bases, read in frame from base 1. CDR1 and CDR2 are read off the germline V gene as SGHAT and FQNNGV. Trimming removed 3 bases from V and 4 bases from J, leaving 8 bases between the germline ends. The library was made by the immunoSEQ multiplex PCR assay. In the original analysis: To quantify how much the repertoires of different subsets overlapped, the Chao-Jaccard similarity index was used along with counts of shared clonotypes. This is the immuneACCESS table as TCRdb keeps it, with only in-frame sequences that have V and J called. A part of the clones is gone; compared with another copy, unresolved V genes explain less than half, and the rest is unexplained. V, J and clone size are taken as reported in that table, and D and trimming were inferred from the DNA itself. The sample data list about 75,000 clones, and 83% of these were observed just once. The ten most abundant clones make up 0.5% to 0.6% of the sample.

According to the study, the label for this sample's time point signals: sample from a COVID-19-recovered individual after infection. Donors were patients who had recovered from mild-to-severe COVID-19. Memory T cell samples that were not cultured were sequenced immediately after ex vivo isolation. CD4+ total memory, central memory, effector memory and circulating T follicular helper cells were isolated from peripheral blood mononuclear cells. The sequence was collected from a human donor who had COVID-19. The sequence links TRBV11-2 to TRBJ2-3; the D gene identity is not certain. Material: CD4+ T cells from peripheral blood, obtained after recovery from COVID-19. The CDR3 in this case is CASSFAGADTQYF. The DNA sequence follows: TGTGCCAGCAGCTTTGCAGGCGCAGATACGCAGTATTTT.